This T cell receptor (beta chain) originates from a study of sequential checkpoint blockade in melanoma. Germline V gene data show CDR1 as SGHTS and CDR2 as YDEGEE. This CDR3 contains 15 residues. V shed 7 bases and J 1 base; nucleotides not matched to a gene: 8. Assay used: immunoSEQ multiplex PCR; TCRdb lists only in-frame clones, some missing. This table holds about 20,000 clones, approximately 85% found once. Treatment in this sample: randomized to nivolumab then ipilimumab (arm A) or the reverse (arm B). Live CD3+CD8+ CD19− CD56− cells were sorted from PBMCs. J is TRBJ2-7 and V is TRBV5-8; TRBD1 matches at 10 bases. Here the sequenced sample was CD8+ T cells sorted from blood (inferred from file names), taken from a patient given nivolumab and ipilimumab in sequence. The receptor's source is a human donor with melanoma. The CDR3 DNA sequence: TGTGCCAGCTCTCCTCCGGGACAGGGGTCCTACGAGCAGTACTTC. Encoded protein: CASSPPGQGSYEQYF. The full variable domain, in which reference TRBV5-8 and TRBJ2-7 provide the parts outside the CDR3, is EAGVTQSPTHLIKTRGQQATLRCSPISGHTSVYWYQQALGLGLQFLLWYDEGEERNRGNFPPRFSGRQFPNYSSELNVNALELEDSALYLCASSPPGQGSYEQYFGPGTRLTVT.